These 18 T cell receptor beta chains came from one sample sequenced in a study of blood T cells in healthy people across ages. Then a second PCR, running roughly 6 to 11 cycles, was carried out with a sample-barcoded 5' primer and a J-beta primer mix. TCRdb recomputed calls from the 5' RACE reads with MiXCR, one row per CDR3 protein. The data contain roughly 640,000 distinct CDR3 sequences, approximately 30% of them seen just once; the ten biggest clones take up 15% to 19%. The sample comprised blood. All receptors derive from an elderly woman in good health.

J is TRBJ1-3 and V is TRBV29-1; D is unclear. V dropped 3 bases and J dropped 0 bases, with 15 bases sitting between them. Germline V gene data show CDR1 as SQVTM and CDR2 as ANQGSEA. The CDR3 loop spans 16 amino acids. Written as DNA, the CDR3 is TGCAGCGTTGAGGTCCCCGCAGCATTCTCTGGAAACACCATATATTTT. Translating it yields CSVEVPAAFSGNTIYF.

This clonotype came up a few times. This may be a read error: a much more frequent sequence differs by one nucleotide. The chain couples TRBV7-9 to TRBJ1-2, with D maybe TRBD1 (6 bases). CDR1 is SEHNR, CDR2 FQNEAQ, per germline (reference sequence). The CDR3 spans 16 residues. This CDR3 reads CAISLPRQANLYGYTF. The CDR3 DNA reads as TGTGCCATCAGCTTACCACGACAGGCGAACCTCTATGGCTACACCTTC. The full variable domain, with the rest looked up from reference TRBV7-9 and TRBJ1-2, is DTGVSQNPRHKITKRGQNVTFRCDPISEHNRLYWYRQTLGQGPEFLTYFQNEAQLEKSRLLSDRFSAERPKGSFSTLEIQRTEQGDSAMYLCAISLPRQANLYGYTFGSGTRLTVV.

This clonotype was counted at least ten times. The chain uses TRBV20-1 and TRBJ2-5; 12 nucleotides align to TRBD2. Germline values: CDR1 DFQATT, CDR2 SNEGSKA (reference sequence). V shed 1 base, J shed 4 bases, and the junction held 7 bases outside the gene matches. This CDR3 is built from 16 residues. CDR3 in DNA: TGCAGTGCTAGAGTGCTAGCGGGGGGGCCTACAGAGACCCAGTACTTC. Translated, it gives CSARVLAGGPTETQYF.

This clonotype was recorded many times. The genes are TRBV18 and TRBJ2-7; a possible D gene is TRBD1 (7 bases). Trimming stripped 6 bases from V and 3 bases from J, with 15 bases between. CDR3 length equals 14 residues. CDR1 is KGHSH, CDR2 LQKENI, per germline. The CDR3: CASSFGTAGYEQYF. The CDR3 DNA sequence: TGTGCCAGCTCCTTTGGGACAGCGGGCTACGAGCAGTACTTC.

V gene TRBV4-2 combines with J gene TRBJ2-7; TRBD2 might be the D (6 bases). This CDR3 region has 17 residues. Germline assignment: CDR1 LGHNA and CDR2 YNFKEQ. V was cut by 2 bases and J by 0 bases, with 17 bases left in between. The CDR3 spells CASSQFPRDSSSYEQYF. CDR3 sequence (DNA): TGTGCCAGCAGCCAATTCCCCCGGGACTCGAGCTCCTACGAGCAGTACTTC.

This clonotype was seen at least ten times. The chain links TRBV20-1 to TRBJ2-1, with no clear D. The V gene's germline CDR1 is DFQATT and CDR2 SNEGSKA (reference sequence). V was pared by 3 bases and J by 9 bases, with 15 bases between. This CDR3 has 13 residues. The CDR3 sequence is CSASIDLKGEQFF. The DNA of the CDR3 is TGCAGTGCTAGTATTGACCTCAAGGGTGAGCAGTTCTTC.

This clonotype showed up many times. The chain combines TRBV5-1 with TRBJ2-1; 10 bases are a match to TRBD1. This CDR3 contains 15 residues. The germline V gene has CDR1 SGHRS and CDR2 YFSETQ. The V and J ends lost 5 bases and 8 bases, in that order; junction bases with no gene match: 10. CDR3 in DNA: TGCGCCAGCAGGAGCGGGACAGGGGTTTCGTATGAGCAGTTCTTC. Translating gives CASRSGTGVSYEQFF.

There are many counts of this clonotype. This chain links TRBV7-8 with TRBJ2-3, with 9 bases that match TRBD1. J gave up 1 base and V 5 bases, and 4 bases lay outside the gene matches. The CDR3 is 15 residues long. Germline lookup yields CDR1 SGHVS and CDR2 FQNEAQ. The CDR3 nucleotides read TGTGCCAGCAGCAACCGACAGGGGGGCACAGATACGCAGTATTTT. Its protein product is CASSNRQGGTDTQYF.

This clonotype was picked up many times. The chain links TRBV7-9 to TRBJ2-1, with 9 bases identical to TRBD1. The CDR3 runs 14 residues. V lost 0 bases and J lost 7; bases outside the gene matches: 1. Germline-derived CDR1 and CDR2 are SEHNR and FQNEAQ (reference sequence). CDR3 sequence (DNA): TGTGCCAGCAGCTTAGCGGGACAGGGTAATGAGCAGTTCTTC. Translation gives CASSLAGQGNEQFF.

This clonotype was recorded many times. The chain links TRBV20-1 to TRBJ2-1; D ambiguous. V was trimmed by 3 bases and J by 1 base, leaving 10 bases between them. This CDR3 has 14 amino acids. The V gene's germline CDR1 is DFQATT and CDR2 SNEGSKA (reference sequence). CDR3 sequence reads: CSASPGRSYNEQFF. The CDR3 region has the DNA TGCAGTGCTAGCCCGGGCCGATCCTACAATGAGCAGTTCTTC.

This clonotype was seen many times. This clone may be a read error of a much larger clone one base away. The chain recombines TRBV5-6 with TRBJ2-7; D is undetermined. V lost 4 bases and J lost 7, with 21 bases in between. The CDR3 length is 15 residues. Germline assignment: CDR1 SGHDT and CDR2 YYEEEE. The CDR3 here is CASSPSALNFNEQYF. The CDR3 DNA is TGTGCCAGCAGCCCAAGCGCTTTGAACTTCAATGAGCAGTACTTC.

A word on this clonotype: At one end the junction does not follow the germline gene, possibly because of a read error. The V and J genes are TRBV5-1 and TRBJ1-2; 9 nucleotides align to TRBD1. Germline V gene sequence: CDR1 SGHRS, CDR2 YFSETQ. The CDR3 extends over 14 amino acids. The CDR3 spells CAGSLDRGRSSYTF. The CDR3, as DNA: TGCGCCGGCAGCCTGGACAGGGGCCGTTCCTCCTACACCTTC. The whole variable domain, filled in from reference TRBV5-1 and TRBJ1-2, reads KAGVTQTPRYLIKTRGQQVTLSCSPISGHRSVSWYQQTPGQGLQFLFEYFSETQRNKGNFPGRFSGRQFSNSRSEMNVSTLELGDSALYLCAGSLDRGRSSYTFGSGTRLTVV.

Comment on this clonotype: A much larger clone differs from this one at a single base, so this may be a read error. The chain uses TRBV5-1 and TRBJ2-7; D is undetermined. CDR1 and CDR2 from the germline V gene are SGHRS and YFSETQ. This CDR3 has 14 amino acids. The ends were cut back, 3 bases at V and 7 bases at J, with 17 bases in the middle. CDR3 sequence (DNA): TGCGCCAGCAGCTCGGTCGGCTCAAACAATGAGCAGTACTTC. This codes for CASSSVGSNNEQYF.

This clonotype was detected once. This chain connects TRBV6-1 to TRBJ1-5; D perhaps matches TRBD1 (5 bases). V lost 5 bases and J lost 6, with 20 bases in between. Germline V gives CDR1 MNHNS, CDR2 SASEGT. This CDR3 spans 16 amino acids. CDR3 bases: TGTGCCAGCAGTTCCGGGGCGGGGGGAGGCAGTCAGCCCCAGCATTTT. Translating it yields CASSSGAGGGSQPQHF.

This clonotype came up many times. The J gene is TRBJ1-2, the V gene TRBV7-2; 7 positions match TRBD1. CDR3 size: 16 residues. Trimming took 1 base from V and 4 from J; bases not matched to a gene: 9. The germline gives CDR1 SGHTA, CDR2 FQGNSA. CDR3 loop: CASSLGVGQIFYGYTF. CDR3 bases: TGTGCCAGCAGCTTAGGGGTGGGACAGATTTTCTATGGCTACACCTTC.

This clonotype was picked up many times. V usage is TRBV20-1 and J usage is TRBJ1-6, with D unclear. Deletions cut 5 bases from V and 8 bases from J, with 16 bases between. This CDR3 has 14 residues. Germline assignment: CDR1 DFQATT and CDR2 SNEGSKA (reference sequence). This CDR3 is CSAPGRGSDSPLHF. The CDR3 DNA is TGCAGTGCTCCCGGGCGGGGTAGCGATTCACCCCTCCACTTT.

This clonotype was detected many times. The chain has TRBV20-1 and TRBJ2-5; TRBD1 might be the D (6 bases). This CDR3 is built from 14 residues. V lost 2 bases and J 3 bases, leaving 13 bases between the germline ends. CDR1 and CDR2 (germline): DFQATT, SNEGSKA (reference sequence). In nucleotides, the CDR3 is TGCAGTGCTAGAAGACAGGCTGGGGAAGAGACCCAGTACTTC. Protein product: CSARRQAGEETQYF.

On this clonotype: A much bigger clone sits one base away, suggesting this may be a read error. The chain couples TRBV2 to TRBJ2-4; D is undetermined. V lost 0 bases to trimming and J lost 13 bases, with 25 bases between them. The length of the CDR3 is 17 residues. CDR1 is SNHLY, CDR2 FYNNEI, per germline. CDR3 loop: CASSEAGWSARMGKQYF. CDR3 DNA sequence: TGTGCCAGCAGTGAAGCGGGCTGGTCAGCAAGAATGGGCAAGCAGTACTTC.